This T cell receptor (beta chain) is from a study of control samples from healthy donors and cancer patients. Only in-frame clones appear in the TCRdb table, and some are missing; sequencing was by immunoSEQ multiplex PCR. In the table there are fewer than 200,000 clones, more than 80% of which are singletons. Per germline, CDR1 GTSNPN and CDR2 SVGIG (reference sequence). The junction had 8 bases not matched to a gene; V was cut back by 1 base and J by 7 bases. CDR3 length equals 15 residues. Input material: blood. This TCR was recovered from a man aged 30 to 39 in good health. This chain uses TRBV30 with TRBJ2-2; TRBD2 agrees at 8 bases. The CDR3 is CAWSGGTRRVGELFF. In DNA, the CDR3 is TGTGCCTGGAGTGGCGGGACTAGGCGGGTCGGGGAGCTGTTTTTT.